This entry lists 28 T cell receptor beta chains sequenced from one sample in a study of control samples from healthy donors and cancer patients. TCRdb's table, derived via immunoSEQ multiplex PCR, lists solely in-frame clones and lacks some. The table includes 120,000 to 150,000 clones, about nine tenths detected once. Sequenced sample: blood. The source of these receptors is a young man in good health.

The rearrangement links TRBV6-6 to TRBJ1-1; D ambiguous. Trimming shortened V by 6 bases and J by 8 bases, and 16 bases separated the two germline ends. This CDR3 contains 13 residues. Germline V gives CDR1 MNHNY, CDR2 SVGAGI (reference sequence). The DNA for the CDR3 is TGTGCCAGCAGCCCCGAGGGCAGTCAGGAAGCTTTCTTT. It is translated as CASSPEGSQEAFF.

This chain connects TRBV5-1 to TRBJ2-1; TRBD1 or TRBD2 may be the D gene (5 bases each). The ends were cut back, 0 bases at V and 5 bases at J, with 9 bases in the middle. From germline, CDR1 is SGHRS and CDR2 YFSETQ. The CDR3 runs to 14 residues. The CDR3, as DNA: TGCGCCAGCAGCTTGGGGGACGGTGACAATGAGCAGTTCTTC. Protein: CASSLGDGDNEQFF.

J is TRBJ1-2 and V is TRBV19; D is perhaps TRBD1 (5 bases). Looked up from germline, CDR1 is LNHDA and CDR2 is SQIVND (reference sequence). The V end lost 4 bases, the J end lost 4 bases, and 16 bases lay between the germline ends. This CDR3 comprises 15 residues. CDR3 sequence: CASSSPGSGTYGYTF. The CDR3 nucleotides are TGTGCCAGTAGTAGCCCCGGGAGCGGGACCTATGGCTACACCTTC.

V gene TRBV18 combines with J gene TRBJ2-3, with 7 bases fitting TRBD1. The CDR3 has 16 amino acids. The V gene's germline CDR1 is KGHSH and CDR2 LQKENI. The V segment lost 4 bases and the J segment 2 bases; nucleotides outside the gene matches: 9. The CDR3 bases are TGTGCCAGCTCACTACTGATGACAGGGACCACAGATACGCAGTATTTT. Its protein product is CASSLLMTGTTDTQYF. Full variable domain (missing parts from reference TRBV18 and TRBJ2-3): NAGVMQNPRHLVRRRGQEARLRCSPMKGHSHVYWYRQLPEEGLKFMVYLQKENIIDESGMPKERFSAEFPKEGPSILRIQQVVRGDSAAYFCASSLLMTGTTDTQYFGPGTRLTVL.

The CDR3 is CASSLKGWEQYF. The DNA for the CDR3 is TGTGCCAGCAGTTTAAAAGGTTGGGAGCAGTACTTC. V gene TRBV12-3 or TRBV12-4 combines with J gene TRBJ2-7; D ambiguous. CDR3 length: 12 residues. Trimming stripped 2 bases from V and 7 bases from J, with 9 bases between.

The J gene is TRBJ2-2, the V gene TRBV7-7; TRBD2 aligns across 12 bases. The V gene end was trimmed by 10 bases and the J gene end by 0 bases; junction bases not matched to a gene: 15. The CDR3 is 19 residues long. CDR1 and CDR2 from the germline V gene are SSHAT and FNYEAQ (reference sequence). Here the CDR3 reads CANYLRTSGAFANTGELFF. CDR3 in DNA: TGTGCCAACTACCTCAGGACTAGCGGGGCCTTTGCGAACACCGGGGAGCTGTTTTTT.

About this clone itself: The junction and the germline gene differ at one end; a read error may be behind it. Other nucleotide sequences from this sample produce the same CDR3. The chain's CDR3 is CASSLTSGGAYGQYF. The CDR3 DNA sequence: TGTGCCAGCAGCCTGACTAGCGGGGGAGCCTACGGGCAGTACTTC. This sequence joins TRBV7-2 and TRBJ2-7; TRBD2 matches 12 bases. Germline V CDR1 and CDR2: SGHTA, FQGNSA. The CDR3 loop spans 15 amino acids.

This clone is a singleton in its sample. The chain is built from TRBV5-4 and TRBJ1-3, with D possibly TRBD1 on 6 matching bases. The CDR3 runs 15 residues. Germline CDR1 and CDR2: SGHNT and YYREEE (reference sequence). Trimming cost V 4 bases and J 1 base, with 12 bases left between them. In nucleotides, the CDR3 is TGTGCCAGCAGCCGGGACAACTATTCTGGAAACACCATATATTTT. It encodes CASSRDNYSGNTIYF. The variable domain in full, completed from reference TRBV5-4 and TRBJ1-3, reads ETGVTQSPTHLIKTRGQQVTLRCSSQSGHNTVSWYQQALGQGPQFIFQYYREEENGRGNFPPRFSGLQFPNYSSELNVNALELDDSALYLCASSRDNYSGNTIYFGEGSWLTVV.

The chain combines TRBV6-4 with TRBJ2-3; perhaps TRBD2 as D (7 bases). Germline CDR1 is MRHNA and CDR2 is SNTAGT. Deletions cut 2 bases from V and 2 bases from J, with 8 bases between. The CDR3 sequence is 14 residues long. The CDR3 nucleotides are TGTGCCAGCAGTGACGGGGGGGCCACAGATACGCAGTATTTT. This codes for CASSDGGATDTQYF.

The J gene is TRBJ1-2, the V gene TRBV14, with unresolved D. This CDR3 has 12 amino acids. Germline V gives CDR1 SGHDN, CDR2 FVKESK. Trimming removed 5 bases from V and 1 base from J, with 5 bases in between. The CDR3 reads CASSVSNYGYTF. CDR3 bases: TGTGCCAGCAGCGTCAGTAACTATGGCTACACCTTC.

V gene TRBV5-1 combines with J gene TRBJ2-3, with 13 positions matching TRBD2. V lost 3 bases and J lost 2; bases outside the gene matches: 6. The germline V gene encodes CDR1 SGHRS and CDR2 YFSETQ. The length of the CDR3 is 17 residues. In DNA form, the CDR3 reads TGCGCCAGCAGCTCACTGACTAGCGGGGGGATCACAGATACGCAGTATTTT. It codes for CASSSLTSGGITDTQYF.

In this sample, this clone turned up once. The chain employs TRBV19 and TRBJ2-5; 7 positions match TRBD1. Germline V lookup: CDR1 LNHDA, CDR2 SQIVND (reference sequence). J was trimmed by 5 bases and V by 2 bases; bases with no gene match: 11. The CDR3 has 16 amino acids. CDR3 amino acids: CASSINIRTGWETQYF. DNA for the CDR3: TGTGCCAGTAGTATAAATATACGGACAGGATGGGAGACCCAGTACTTC.

This chain links TRBV4-2 with TRBJ1-4, with 8 nucleotides matching TRBD1. The V and J ends lost 2 bases and 1 base, in that order; junction bases with no gene match: 3. The CDR3 has 16 amino acids. Germline CDR1 LGHNA, CDR2 YNFKEQ. Written as DNA, the CDR3 is TGTGCCAGCAGCCAACCTACAGGGGGAACTAATGAAAAACTGTTTTTT. Translating it yields CASSQPTGGTNEKLFF.

This sequence joins TRBV5-8 and TRBJ1-1; D not certain. This CDR3 has 14 amino acids. V was clipped by 3 bases and J by 9 bases, with 18 bases between them. Germline CDR1 and CDR2: SGHTS and YDEGEE. The CDR3 is CASSSWDQEAKAFF. The CDR3 DNA reads as TGTGCCAGCAGCTCTTGGGATCAGGAGGCGAAAGCTTTCTTT. Looking up the rest from reference TRBV5-8 and TRBJ1-1 gives the full variable domain: EAGVTQSPTHLIKTRGQQATLRCSPISGHTSVYWYQQALGLGLQFLLWYDEGEERNRGNFPPRFSGRQFPNYSSELNVNALELEDSALYLCASSSWDQEAKAFFGQGTRLTVV.

The gene calls are TRBV6-2 or TRBV6-3 and TRBJ2-7, with 7 bases fitting TRBD1. This CDR3 region has 14 residues. CDR1 and CDR2 from the germline V gene are MNHEY and SVGEGT. V was clipped by 6 bases and J by 4 bases; unmatched bases: 9. CDR3: CASSSTGRLYEQYF. CDR3 nucleotide sequence: TGTGCCAGCAGCTCGACAGGGCGTCTTTACGAGCAGTACTTC.

The chain has TRBV5-1 and TRBJ1-2; D unresolved. The length of the CDR3 is 13 residues. Trimming cost V 5 bases and J 3 bases, with 11 bases left between them. Germline V gives CDR1 SGHRS, CDR2 YFSETQ. This CDR3 is CASSMLGYYGYTF. Here the CDR3 DNA reads TGCGCCAGCAGTATGCTCGGTTACTATGGCTACACCTTC.

V gene TRBV28 combines with J gene TRBJ1-2; no clear D gene. V was clipped by 6 bases and J by 4 bases, with 12 bases between them. Germline loops: CDR1 MDHEN, CDR2 SYDVKM. The CDR3 is 13 amino acids. CDR3 sequence (DNA): TGTGCCAGCAGCCGAAACGGACCCTATGGCTACACCTTC. It specifies CASSRNGPYGYTF.

The chain carries TRBV19 and TRBJ1-1; TRBD1 might be the D (6 bases). The CDR3 totals 13 residues. CDR1 and CDR2 from the germline V gene are LNHDA and SQIVND (reference sequence). V dropped 6 bases and J dropped 4 bases, with 12 bases sitting between them. The CDR3 sequence: CASRIQGFTEAFF. CDR3 coding DNA: TGTGCCAGTAGGATTCAGGGGTTCACTGAAGCTTTCTTT.

This chain uses TRBV29-1 with TRBJ2-7; a possible D gene is TRBD1 (5 bases). Per the germline V gene, CDR1 is SQVTM and CDR2 is ANQGSEA. Trimming left V 4 bases short and J 1 base short, with 8 bases between. This CDR3 spans 12 amino acids. The CDR3 sequence: CSVGQGSYEQYF. DNA for the CDR3: TGCAGCGTTGGGCAGGGTTCCTACGAGCAGTACTTC.

J is TRBJ2-2 and V is TRBV11-2; 12 bases agree with TRBD2. Germline loops: CDR1 SGHAT, CDR2 FQNNGV. The CDR3 has 17 amino acids. Germline trimming cut 4 bases from V and 5 bases from J; bases unmatched to any gene: 8. CDR3 protein: CASSSRLAGVSTGELFF. The CDR3 bases are TGTGCCAGCAGCTCTCGACTAGCGGGGGTTTCAACCGGGGAGCTGTTTTTT.

The chain employs TRBV4-2 and TRBJ1-1; 7 positions match TRBD1. V was clipped by 3 bases and J by 5 bases; unmatched bases: 9. The CDR3 sequence is 15 residues long. In germline, CDR1 is LGHNA, CDR2 YNFKEQ. CDR3 bases: TGTGCCAGCAGCCACCAATACAGGGACAGTACTGAAGCTTTCTTT. Its translation is CASSHQYRDSTEAFF.

The rearrangement joins TRBV7-8 to TRBJ1-6, with D possibly matching TRBD1 (5 bases). The germline V gene encodes CDR1 SGHVS and CDR2 FQNEAQ. V lost 0 bases and J lost 10, with 16 bases in between. The CDR3 has 16 amino acids. This chain's CDR3 is CASSLAVAGSLSPLHF. CDR3 bases: TGTGCCAGCAGCTTAGCGGTCGCAGGGTCTCTATCACCCCTCCACTTT.

The chain carries TRBV25-1 and TRBJ1-3, with TRBD1 matching over 10 bases. V shed 2 bases and J 4 bases; nucleotides not matched to a gene: 5. CDR3 length equals 16 residues. CDR1 is MGHDK, CDR2 SYGVNS, per germline. The CDR3 loop is CASSEIRTGGGNTIYF. DNA of the CDR3: TGTGCCAGCAGTGAAATCCGGACAGGGGGGGGAAACACCATATATTTT.

The chain recombines TRBV19 with TRBJ2-3; 8 positions agree with TRBD2. The CDR3 has 17 amino acids. Trimming removed 5 bases from V and 0 bases from J; junction bases left unmatched: 10. Germline V lookup: CDR1 LNHDA, CDR2 SQIVND (reference sequence). The CDR3 loop reads CASSLAGHITSTDTQYF. CDR3 in DNA: TGTGCCAGTAGTCTAGCGGGTCACATTACTAGCACAGATACGCAGTATTTT.

The chain links TRBV28 to TRBJ2-2; TRBD1 agrees at 7 bases. Germline loops: CDR1 MDHEN, CDR2 SYDVKM. Germline trimming cut 2 bases from V and 5 bases from J; bases unmatched to any gene: 5. This CDR3 region has 15 residues. CDR3 nucleotides: TGTGCCAGCAGTTTAAGACAGGGAAAGACCGGGGAGCTGTTTTTT. Protein product: CASSLRQGKTGELFF.

The V and J genes are TRBV7-9 and TRBJ2-7; 8 bases line up with TRBD2. The germline V gene encodes CDR1 SEHNR and CDR2 FQNEAQ (reference sequence). This CDR3 is built from 14 residues. Losses at the gene ends were 4 bases for V and 7 bases for J; bases not matched to a gene: 9. The DNA of the CDR3 is TGTGCCAGCAGCTCCCGGGGAGCGGGGGCTGAGCAGTACTTC. Its protein product is CASSSRGAGAEQYF.

The chain uses TRBV7-9 and TRBJ1-1; D unclear. CDR3 size: 12 residues. V lost 3 bases and J 3 bases, leaving 5 bases between the germline ends. The germline V gene encodes CDR1 SEHNR and CDR2 FQNEAQ (reference sequence). CDR3 sequence reads: CASSFAYTEAFF. CDR3 nucleotide sequence: TGTGCCAGCAGCTTTGCATACACTGAAGCTTTCTTT.

This chain links TRBV6-2 or TRBV6-3 with TRBJ1-1, with D perhaps TRBD1 (6 bases). CDR3 length equals 14 residues. V lost 1 base, J lost 4 bases, and 10 bases lay in between. From germline, CDR1 is MNHEY and CDR2 SVGEGT. The CDR3 reads CASSYLGGGTEAFF. In DNA form, the CDR3 reads TGTGCCAGCAGTTACTTGGGGGGCGGCACTGAAGCTTTCTTT.